The clone carrying this T cell receptor beta chain was detected only a few times. Its antigen is as yet unknown. Cultured CD4+ T-cell DNA underwent Oncomine TCR Beta short-read sequencing. Once CD4+ T cells had been cultured, genomic DNA was extracted from them. TCRdb independently ran MiXCR on the PCR reads; one entry per CDR3 protein. The data show approximately 9,000 distinct CDR3 sequences, about two fifths seen once. The data were obtained in a study of vaccination and CD4 T cells after COVID-19. Study at large: Median draw time for post-COVID samples was about 100 days post-diagnosis (range 35 to 161). Study-wide results and caveats: SARS-CoV-2-reactive clonotype medians increased from roughly 19 to 38, not significantly.

The germline V and J ends were trimmed by 5 bases and 3 bases, with 14 bases remaining between them. The CDR3 runs 15 residues. The germline V gene has CDR1 SGHNT and CDR2 YENEEA. Treatment: approximately 9-day PBMC culture with coronavirus spike peptide pools or control peptides (ViraFEST assay). Pre-COVID-19 pandemic sampling (2011-2018) yielded the unexposed donor's CD4+ T cells. ViraFEST expanded antigen-specific T cells with peptide pools, then sequenced TCRs. The sequencing sample was made of CD4+ T cells from blood, cultured in vitro. The receptor comes from a human donor in good health. The chain joins TRBV11-3 to TRBJ2-1, with D possibly TRBD2 on 5 matching bases. CDR3 nucleotide sequence: TGTGCCAGCAGCCGCGACCTAGCCTACTACAATGAGCAGTTCTTC. It codes for CASSRDLAYYNEQFF.